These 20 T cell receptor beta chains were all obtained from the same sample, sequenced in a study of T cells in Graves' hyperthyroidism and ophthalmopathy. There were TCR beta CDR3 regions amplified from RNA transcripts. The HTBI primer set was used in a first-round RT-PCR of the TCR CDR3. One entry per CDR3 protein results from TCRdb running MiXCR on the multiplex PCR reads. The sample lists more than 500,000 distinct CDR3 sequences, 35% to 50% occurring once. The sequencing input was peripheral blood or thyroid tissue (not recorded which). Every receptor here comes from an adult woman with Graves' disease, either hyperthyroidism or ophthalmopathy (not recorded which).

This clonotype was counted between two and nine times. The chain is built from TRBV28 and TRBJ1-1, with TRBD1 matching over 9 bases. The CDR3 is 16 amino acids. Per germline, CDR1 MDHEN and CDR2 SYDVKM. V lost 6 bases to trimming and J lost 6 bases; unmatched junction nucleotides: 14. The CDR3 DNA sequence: TGTGCCAGCAGCCAAATCGGACAGGGGAAAAGGTCTGAAGCTTTCTTT. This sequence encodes CASSQIGQGKRSEAFF.

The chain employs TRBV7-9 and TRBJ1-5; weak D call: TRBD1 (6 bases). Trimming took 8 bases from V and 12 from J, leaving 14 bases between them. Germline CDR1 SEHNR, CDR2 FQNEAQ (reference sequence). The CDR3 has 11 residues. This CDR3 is CASLQGMVQHF. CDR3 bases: TGTGCCAGCTTACAGGGAATGGTCCAGCATTTT.

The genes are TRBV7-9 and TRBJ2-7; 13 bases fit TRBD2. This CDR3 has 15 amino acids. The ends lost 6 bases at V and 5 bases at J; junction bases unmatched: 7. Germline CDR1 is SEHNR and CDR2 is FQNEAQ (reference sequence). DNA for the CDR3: TGTGCCAGCAGATGGACTAGCGGGAGTCTCGACGAGCAGTACTTC. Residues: CASRWTSGSLDEQYF.

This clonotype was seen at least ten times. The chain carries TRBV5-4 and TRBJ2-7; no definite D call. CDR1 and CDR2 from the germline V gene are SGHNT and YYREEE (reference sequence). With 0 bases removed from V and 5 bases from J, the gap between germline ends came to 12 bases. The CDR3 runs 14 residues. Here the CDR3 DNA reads TGTGCCAGCAGCTTGGCCGGCGCTTGGAACGAGCAGTACTTC. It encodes CASSLAGAWNEQYF.

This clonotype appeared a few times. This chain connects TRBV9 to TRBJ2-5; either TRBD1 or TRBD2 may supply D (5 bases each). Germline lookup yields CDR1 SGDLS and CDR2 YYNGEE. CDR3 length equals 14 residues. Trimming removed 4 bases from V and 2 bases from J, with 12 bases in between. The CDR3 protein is CASSIGTIQETQYF. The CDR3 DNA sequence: TGTGCCAGCAGCATTGGGACGATTCAAGAGACCCAGTACTTC.

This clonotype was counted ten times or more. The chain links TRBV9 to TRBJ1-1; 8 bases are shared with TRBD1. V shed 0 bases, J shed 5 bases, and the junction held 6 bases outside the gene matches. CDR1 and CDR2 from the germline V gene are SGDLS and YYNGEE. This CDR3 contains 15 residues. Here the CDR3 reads CASSVADRGGTEAFF. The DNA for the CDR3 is TGTGCCAGCAGCGTAGCTGACAGGGGAGGTACTGAAGCTTTCTTT. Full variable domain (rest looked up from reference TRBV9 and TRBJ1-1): DSGVTQTPKHLITATGQRVTLRCSPRSGDLSVYWYQQSLDQGLQFLIQYYNGEERAKGNILERFSAQQFPDLHSELNLSSLELGDSALYFCASSVADRGGTEAFFGQGTRLTVV.

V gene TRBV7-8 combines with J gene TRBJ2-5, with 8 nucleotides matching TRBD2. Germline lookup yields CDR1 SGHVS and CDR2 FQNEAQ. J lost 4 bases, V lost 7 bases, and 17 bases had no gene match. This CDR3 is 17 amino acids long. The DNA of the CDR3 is TGTGCCAGCACCTATAGCGGGGTCAGTGTAGCACGAGAGACCCAGTACTTC. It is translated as CASTYSGVSVARETQYF. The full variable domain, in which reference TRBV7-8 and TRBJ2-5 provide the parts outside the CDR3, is GAGVSQSPRYKVAKRGQDVALRCDPISGHVSLFWYQQALGQGPEFLTYFQNEAQLDKSGLPSDRFFAERPEGSVSTLKIQRTQQEDSAVYLCASTYSGVSVARETQYFGPGTRLLVL.

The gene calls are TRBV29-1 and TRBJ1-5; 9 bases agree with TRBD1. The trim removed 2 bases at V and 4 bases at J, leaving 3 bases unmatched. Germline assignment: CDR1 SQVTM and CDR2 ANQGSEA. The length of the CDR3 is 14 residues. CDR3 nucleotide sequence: TGCAGCGTTGAAACCGGGACAGGGAATCAGCCCCAGCATTTT. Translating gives CSVETGTGNQPQHF.

The CDR3 DNA is TGTGCCAGCAGCGTAGCGGCTGAGGACGAGCAGTACTTC. The encoded protein is CASSVAAEDEQYF. The J gene is TRBJ2-7, the V gene TRBV9; D uncertain. The ends were cut back, 0 bases at V and 5 bases at J, with 9 bases in the middle. CDR1 and CDR2 from the germline V gene are SGDLS and YYNGEE. CDR3 length: 13 amino acids.

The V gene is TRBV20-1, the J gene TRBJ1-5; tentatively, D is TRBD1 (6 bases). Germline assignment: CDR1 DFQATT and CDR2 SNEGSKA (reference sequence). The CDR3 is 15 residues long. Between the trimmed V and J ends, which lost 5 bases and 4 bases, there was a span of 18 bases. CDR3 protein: CSASLGAGDNQPQHF. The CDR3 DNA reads TGCAGTGCTTCCCTAGGGGCAGGGGATAATCAGCCCCAGCATTTT.

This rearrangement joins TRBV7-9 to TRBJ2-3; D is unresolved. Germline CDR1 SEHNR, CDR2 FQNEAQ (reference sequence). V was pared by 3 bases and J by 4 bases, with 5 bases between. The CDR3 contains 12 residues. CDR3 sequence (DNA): TGTGCCAGCAGCTTGTGGTCAGATACGCAGTATTTT. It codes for CASSLWSDTQYF.

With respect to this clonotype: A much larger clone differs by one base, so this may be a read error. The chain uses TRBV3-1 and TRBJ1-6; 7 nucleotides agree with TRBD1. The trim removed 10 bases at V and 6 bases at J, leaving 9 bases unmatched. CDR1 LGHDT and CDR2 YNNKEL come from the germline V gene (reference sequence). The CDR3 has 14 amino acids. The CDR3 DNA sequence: TGTGCCAACAGGGACGGACAGGTTAATTCACCCCTCCACTTT. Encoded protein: CANRDGQVNSPLHF.

Written as DNA, the CDR3 is TGTGCCAGCAGTGACAATGTGGGTGGCTACACCTTC. It yields the protein CASSDNVGGYTF. V and J are TRBV6-6 and TRBJ1-2; D is uncertain. The CDR3 has 12 amino acids. V was clipped by 5 bases and J by 7 bases, with 11 bases between them. Germline lookup yields CDR1 MNHNY and CDR2 SVGAGI (reference sequence).

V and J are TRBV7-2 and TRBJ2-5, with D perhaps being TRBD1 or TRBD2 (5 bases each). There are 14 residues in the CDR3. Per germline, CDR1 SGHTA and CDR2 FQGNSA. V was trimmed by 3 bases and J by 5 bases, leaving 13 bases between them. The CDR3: CASSFVGAWETQYF. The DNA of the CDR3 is TGTGCCAGCAGCTTTGTCGGGGCTTGGGAGACCCAGTACTTC.

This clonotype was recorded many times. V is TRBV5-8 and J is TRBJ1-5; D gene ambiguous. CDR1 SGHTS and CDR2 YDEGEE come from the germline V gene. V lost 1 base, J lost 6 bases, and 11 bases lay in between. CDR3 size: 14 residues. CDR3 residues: CASSLSGDPQPQHF. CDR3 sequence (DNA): TGTGCCAGCAGCTTGTCCGGGGATCCTCAGCCCCAGCATTTT.

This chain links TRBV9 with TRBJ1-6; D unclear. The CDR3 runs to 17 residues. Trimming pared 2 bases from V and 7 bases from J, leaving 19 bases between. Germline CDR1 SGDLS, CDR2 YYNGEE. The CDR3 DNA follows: TGTGCCAGCAGCGTGGAGGCCCGGGCAGGAAGGAATTCACCCCTCCACTTT. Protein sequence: CASSVEARAGRNSPLHF.

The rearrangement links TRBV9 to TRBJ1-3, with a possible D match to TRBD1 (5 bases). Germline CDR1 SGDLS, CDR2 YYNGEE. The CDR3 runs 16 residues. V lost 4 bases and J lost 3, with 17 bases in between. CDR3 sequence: CASSQGGAQGGNTIYF. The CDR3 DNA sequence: TGTGCCAGCAGCCAGGGCGGGGCGCAGGGTGGAAACACCATATATTTT.

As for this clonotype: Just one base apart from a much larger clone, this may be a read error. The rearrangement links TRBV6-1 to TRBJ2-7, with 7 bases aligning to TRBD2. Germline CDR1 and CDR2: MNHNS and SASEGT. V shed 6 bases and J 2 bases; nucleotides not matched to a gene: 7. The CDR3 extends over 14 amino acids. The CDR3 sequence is CASSLGLPTYEQYF. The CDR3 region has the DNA TGTGCCAGCAGCCTGGGACTACCGACCTACGAGCAGTACTTC.

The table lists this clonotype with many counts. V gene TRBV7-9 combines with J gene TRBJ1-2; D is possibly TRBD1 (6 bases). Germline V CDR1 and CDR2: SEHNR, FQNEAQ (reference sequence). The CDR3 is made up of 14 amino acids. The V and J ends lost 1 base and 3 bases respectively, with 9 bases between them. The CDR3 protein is CASSLDRAYYGYTF. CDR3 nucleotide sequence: TGTGCCAGCAGCTTAGACAGGGCTTACTATGGCTACACCTTC. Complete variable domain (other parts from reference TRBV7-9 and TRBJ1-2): DTGVSQNPRHKITKRGQNVTFRCDPISEHNRLYWYRQTLGQGPEFLTYFQNEAQLEKSRLLSDRFSAERPKGSFSTLEIQRTEQGDSAMYLCASSLDRAYYGYTFGSGTRLTVV.

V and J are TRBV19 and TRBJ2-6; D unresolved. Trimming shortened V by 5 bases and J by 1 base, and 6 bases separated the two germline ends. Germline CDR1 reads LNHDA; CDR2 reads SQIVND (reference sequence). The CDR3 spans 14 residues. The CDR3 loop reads CASSPQSGANVLTF. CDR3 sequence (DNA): TGTGCCAGTAGTCCCCAGTCTGGGGCCAACGTCCTGACTTTC.